The 12 T cell receptor beta chains below all came from one sample that was sequenced in a study of T cell changes during pregnancy in multiple sclerosis. TCRdb's table, derived via immunoSEQ multiplex PCR, lists solely in-frame clones and lacks some. The sample has 47,000 or so clones, nearly 95% seen once; the top ten hold over 0.4%. The sample consisted of CD4+ T cells from peripheral blood mononuclear cells, taken in the first trimester of pregnancy. All receptors come from a female donor with multiple sclerosis, enrolled in a pregnancy study.

Here the CDR3 reads CASSLSAGGWTGELFF. The CDR3, as DNA: TGCGCCAGCAGCTTGTCAGCGGGGGGTTGGACCGGGGAGCTGTTTTTT. V gene TRBV5-1 combines with J gene TRBJ2-2; 9 bases agree with TRBD2. The V and J ends lost 1 base and 5 bases, in that order; junction bases with no gene match: 6. Germline V gene lookup returns CDR1 SGHRS and CDR2 YFSETQ. This CDR3 spans 16 amino acids.

This chain joins TRBV30 and TRBJ1-2; D not certain. Per germline, CDR1 GTSNPN and CDR2 SVGIG (reference sequence). The CDR3 totals 14 residues. Trimming removed 6 bases from V and 2 bases from J, with 16 bases in between. CDR3 DNA sequence: TGTGCCTGTATGCGCCCGGGGAGCAACTATGGCTACACCTTC. Translation: CACMRPGSNYGYTF. The whole variable domain, remainder taken from reference TRBV30 and TRBJ1-2, is SQTIHQWPATLVQPVGSPLSLECTVEGTSNPNLYWYRQAAGRGLQLLFYSVGIGQISSEVPQNLSASRPQDRQFILSSKKLLLSDSGFYLCACMRPGSNYGYTFGSGTRLTVV.

The genes are TRBV10-3 and TRBJ2-1; 14 nucleotides match TRBD2. J was trimmed by 5 bases and V by 3 bases; bases with no gene match: 3. The germline V gene has CDR1 ENHRY and CDR2 SYGVKD. CDR3 length equals 16 residues. CDR3 DNA: TGTGCCATCAGTGATCGACTAGCGGGGGGGAACAATGAGCAGTTCTTC. The encoded protein is CAISDRLAGGNNEQFF.

The chain recombines TRBV5-4 with TRBJ2-7; D possibly corresponds to TRBD1 (6 bases). The CDR3 runs to 13 residues. V lost 5 bases, J lost 2 bases, and 11 bases lay in between. The germline V gene encodes CDR1 SGHNT and CDR2 YYREEE (reference sequence). As DNA, the CDR3 is TGTGCCAGCAGGCTCCAGGGGACCTACGAGCAGTACTTC. Encoded protein: CASRLQGTYEQYF. The variable domain in full, completed from reference TRBV5-4 and TRBJ2-7, reads ETGVTQSPTHLIKTRGQQVTLRCSSQSGHNTVSWYQQALGQGPQFIFQYYREEENGRGNFPPRFSGLQFPNYSSELNVNALELDDSALYLCASRLQGTYEQYFGPGTRLTVT.

This chain connects TRBV4-1 to TRBJ2-1, with 14 bases fitting TRBD2. The V segment lost 1 base and the J segment 9 bases; nucleotides outside the gene matches: 11. This CDR3 region has 18 residues. The germline V gene encodes CDR1 MGHRA and CDR2 YSYEKL. The CDR3 protein is CASSQAGTSGGFSGEQFF. CDR3 sequence (DNA): TGCGCCAGCAGCCAAGCCGGGACTAGCGGGGGTTTTTCAGGTGAGCAGTTCTTC.

The rearrangement uses TRBV7-2 and TRBJ1-3; no definite D call. The CDR3 length is 16 residues. Germline CDR1 is SGHTA and CDR2 is FQGNSA. The V and J ends lost 5 bases and 0 bases respectively, with 14 bases between them. The CDR3 protein is CASSPRLPSSGNTIYF. The CDR3, as DNA: TGTGCCAGCAGCCCCCGACTCCCGAGCTCTGGAAACACCATATATTTT.

This clone was seen only once. The chain joins TRBV2 to TRBJ1-6; 7 nucleotides align to TRBD1. Trimming took 1 base from V and 9 from J; bases not matched to a gene: 3. The CDR3 loop spans 14 amino acids. Germline-derived CDR1 and CDR2 are SNHLY and FYNNEI. The CDR3 nucleotides are TGTGCCAGCAGTGAAGAGGCAGGGGGTTCACCCCTCCACTTT. This translates into CASSEEAGGSPLHF.

V is TRBV6-1 and J is TRBJ1-1, with 7 bases matching TRBD1. The V and J ends lost 11 bases and 1 base, in that order; junction bases with no gene match: 7. Germline-derived CDR1 and CDR2 are MNHNS and SASEGT. The CDR3 loop spans 13 amino acids. The CDR3 loop is CASGGTRNTEAFF. DNA of the CDR3: TGTGCCTCAGGGGGGACCCGGAACACTGAAGCTTTCTTT.

The CDR3 DNA sequence: TGCGCCAGCAGCTTGGCGAAACTAGCGGGGGGGACGAACACCGGGGAGCTGTTTTTT. Protein product: CASSLAKLAGGTNTGELFF. The chain combines TRBV5-1 with TRBJ2-2; 13 nucleotides match TRBD2. Germline CDR1 is SGHRS and CDR2 is YFSETQ. This CDR3 has 19 amino acids. V was clipped by 0 bases and J by 0 bases; unmatched bases: 5.

The CDR3: CASSYDPGGNSPLHF. CDR3 nucleotides: TGTGCCAGCAGTTACGATCCGGGGGGTAATTCACCCCTCCACTTT. The gene calls are TRBV6-5 and TRBJ1-6; TRBD1 is a possible D gene (5 bases). V was trimmed by 2 bases and J by 6 bases, leaving 11 bases between them. This CDR3 is built from 15 residues. The germline V gene encodes CDR1 MNHEY and CDR2 SVGAGI.

CDR3 in DNA: TGCGCCAGCAGCTTGGCCCCGGGACTCAACACAGATACGCAGTATTTT. Translation gives CASSLAPGLNTDTQYF. The chain recombines TRBV5-1 with TRBJ2-3, with a possible D match to TRBD2 (6 bases). The CDR3 spans 16 residues. Trimming took 0 bases from V and 2 from J, leaving 13 bases between them. Germline values: CDR1 SGHRS, CDR2 YFSETQ.

The V and J genes are TRBV5-1 and TRBJ2-5; 8 positions agree with TRBD1. The CDR3 totals 15 residues. Germline trimming cut 3 bases from V and 7 bases from J; bases unmatched to any gene: 11. The germline CDR1 and CDR2 sequences are SGHRS and YFSETQ. The CDR3 is CASSYSLAGGGTQYF. CDR3 in DNA: TGCGCCAGCAGCTACTCCCTGGCAGGGGGCGGGACCCAGTACTTC.